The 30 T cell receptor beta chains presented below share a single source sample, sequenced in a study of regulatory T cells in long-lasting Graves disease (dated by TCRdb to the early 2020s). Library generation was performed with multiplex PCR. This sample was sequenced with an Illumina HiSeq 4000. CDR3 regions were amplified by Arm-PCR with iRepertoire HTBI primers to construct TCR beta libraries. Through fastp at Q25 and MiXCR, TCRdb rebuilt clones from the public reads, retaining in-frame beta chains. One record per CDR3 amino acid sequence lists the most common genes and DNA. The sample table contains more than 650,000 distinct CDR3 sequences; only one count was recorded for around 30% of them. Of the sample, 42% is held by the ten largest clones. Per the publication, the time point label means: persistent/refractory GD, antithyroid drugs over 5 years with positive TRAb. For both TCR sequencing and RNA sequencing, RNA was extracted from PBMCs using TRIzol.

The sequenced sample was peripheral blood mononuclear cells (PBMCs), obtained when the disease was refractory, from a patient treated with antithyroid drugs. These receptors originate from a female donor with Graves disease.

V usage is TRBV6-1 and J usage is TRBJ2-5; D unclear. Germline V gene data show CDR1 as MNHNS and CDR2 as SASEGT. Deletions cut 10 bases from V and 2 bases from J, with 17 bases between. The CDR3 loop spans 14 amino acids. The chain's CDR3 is CATASPSPQETQYF. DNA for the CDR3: TGTGCCACAGCCTCCCCGTCCCCTCAAGAGACCCAGTACTTC.

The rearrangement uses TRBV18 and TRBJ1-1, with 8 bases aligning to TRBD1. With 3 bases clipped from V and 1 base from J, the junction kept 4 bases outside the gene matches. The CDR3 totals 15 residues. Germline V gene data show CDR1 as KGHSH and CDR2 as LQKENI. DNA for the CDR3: TGTGCCAGCTCACCCTCAGGGGGCCAGAACACTGAAGCTTTCTTT. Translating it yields CASSPSGGQNTEAFF.

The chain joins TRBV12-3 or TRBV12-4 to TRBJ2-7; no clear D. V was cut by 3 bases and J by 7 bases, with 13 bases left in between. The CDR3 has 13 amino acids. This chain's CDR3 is CASSLGTTLEQYF. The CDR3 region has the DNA TGTGCCAGCAGTTTGGGTACTACCTTAGAGCAGTACTTC.

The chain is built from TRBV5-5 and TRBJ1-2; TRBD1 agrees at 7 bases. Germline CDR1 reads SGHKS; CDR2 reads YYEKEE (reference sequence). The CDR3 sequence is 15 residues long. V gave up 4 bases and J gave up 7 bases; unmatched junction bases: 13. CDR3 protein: CASSERGGGGFGYTF. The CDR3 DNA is TGTGCCAGCAGCGAACGCGGAGGGGGCGGTTTTGGCTACACCTTC.

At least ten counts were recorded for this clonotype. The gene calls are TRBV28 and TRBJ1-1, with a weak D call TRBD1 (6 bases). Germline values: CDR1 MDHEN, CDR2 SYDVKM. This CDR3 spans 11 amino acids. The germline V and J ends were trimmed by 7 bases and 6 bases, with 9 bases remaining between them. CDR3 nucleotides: TGTGCCAGCAAACAGGGCGCTGAAGCTTTCTTT. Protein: CASKQGAEAFF.

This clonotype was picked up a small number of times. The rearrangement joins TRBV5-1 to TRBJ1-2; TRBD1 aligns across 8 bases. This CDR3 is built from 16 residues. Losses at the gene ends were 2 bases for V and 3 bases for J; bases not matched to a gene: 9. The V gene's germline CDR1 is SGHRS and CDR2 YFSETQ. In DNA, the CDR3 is TGCGCCAGCAGCTTTGGGGCCTTGACAGGGGACTATGGCTACACCTTC. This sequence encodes CASSFGALTGDYGYTF. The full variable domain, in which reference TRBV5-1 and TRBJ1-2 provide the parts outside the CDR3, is KAGVTQTPRYLIKTRGQQVTLSCSPISGHRSVSWYQQTPGQGLQFLFEYFSETQRNKGNFPGRFSGRQFSNSRSEMNVSTLELGDSALYLCASSFGALTGDYGYTFGSGTRLTVV.

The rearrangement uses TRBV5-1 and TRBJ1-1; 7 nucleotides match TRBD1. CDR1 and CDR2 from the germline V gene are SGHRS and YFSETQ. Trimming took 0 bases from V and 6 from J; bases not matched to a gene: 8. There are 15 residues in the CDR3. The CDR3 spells CASSLVGGALSEAFF. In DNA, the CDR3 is TGCGCCAGCAGCTTGGTAGGGGGCGCATTGTCTGAAGCTTTCTTT.

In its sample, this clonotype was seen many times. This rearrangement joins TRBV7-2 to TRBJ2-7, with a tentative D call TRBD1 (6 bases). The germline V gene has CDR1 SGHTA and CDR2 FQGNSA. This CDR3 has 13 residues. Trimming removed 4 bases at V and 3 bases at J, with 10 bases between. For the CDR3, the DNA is TGTGCCAGCAGCTACAGGGCCGTCTACGAGCAGTACTTC. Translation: CASSYRAVYEQYF. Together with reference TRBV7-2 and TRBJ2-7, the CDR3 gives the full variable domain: GAGVSQSPSNKVTEKGKDVELRCDPISGHTALYWYRQSLGQGLEFLIYFQGNSAPDKSGLPSDRFSAERTGGSVSTLTIQRTQQEDSAVYLCASSYRAVYEQYFGPGTRLTVT.

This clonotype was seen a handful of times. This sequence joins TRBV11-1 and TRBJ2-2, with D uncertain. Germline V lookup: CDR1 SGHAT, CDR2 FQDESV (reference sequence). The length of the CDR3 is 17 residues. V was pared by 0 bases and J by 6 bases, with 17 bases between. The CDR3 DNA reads TGTGCCAGCAGCTTAGCGCGGCGTATTGGTATTGCCGGGGAGCTGTTTTTT. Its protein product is CASSLARRIGIAGELFF. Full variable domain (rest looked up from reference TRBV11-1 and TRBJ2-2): EAEVAQSPRYKITEKSQAVAFWCDPISGHATLYWYRQILGQGPELLVQFQDESVVDDSQLPKDRFSAERLKGVDSTLKIQPAELGDSAMYLCASSLARRIGIAGELFFGEGSRLTVL.

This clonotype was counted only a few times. The CDR3 spells CASSYRGTGPNQPQHF. CDR3 bases: TGTGCCAGCAGTTACCGAGGGACAGGGCCCAATCAGCCCCAGCATTTT. The V call is TRBV28, the J call TRBJ1-5; 9 bases align to TRBD1. Germline V gene sequence: CDR1 MDHEN, CDR2 SYDVKM. With V trimmed by 4 bases and J by 3 bases, 7 bases remained unmatched. The CDR3 contains 16 residues.

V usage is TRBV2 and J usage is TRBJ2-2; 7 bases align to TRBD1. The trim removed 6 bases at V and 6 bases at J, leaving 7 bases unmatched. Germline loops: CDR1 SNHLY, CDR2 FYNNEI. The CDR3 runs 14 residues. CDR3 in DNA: TGTGCCAGCAGGGAATACACAGGGGCCGGGGAGCTGTTTTTT. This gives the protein CASREYTGAGELFF.

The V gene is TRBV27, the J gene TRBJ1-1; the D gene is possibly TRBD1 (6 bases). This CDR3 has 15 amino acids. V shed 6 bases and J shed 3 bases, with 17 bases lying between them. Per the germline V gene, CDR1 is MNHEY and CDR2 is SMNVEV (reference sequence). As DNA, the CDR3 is TGTGCCAGCAGGGGGGACACCTCGGTGTACACTGAAGCTTTCTTT. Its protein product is CASRGDTSVYTEAFF.

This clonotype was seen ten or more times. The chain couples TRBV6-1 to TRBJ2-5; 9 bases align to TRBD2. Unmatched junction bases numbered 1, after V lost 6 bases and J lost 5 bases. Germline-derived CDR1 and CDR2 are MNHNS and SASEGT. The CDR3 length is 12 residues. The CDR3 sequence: CASRGLAETQYF. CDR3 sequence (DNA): TGTGCCAGCAGAGGACTAGCGGAGACCCAGTACTTC.

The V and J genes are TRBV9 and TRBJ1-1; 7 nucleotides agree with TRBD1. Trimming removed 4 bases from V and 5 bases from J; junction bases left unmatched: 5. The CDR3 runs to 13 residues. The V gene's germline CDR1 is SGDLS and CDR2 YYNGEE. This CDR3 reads CASSIGQETEAFF. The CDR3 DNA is TGTGCCAGCAGCATCGGACAGGAGACTGAAGCTTTCTTT.

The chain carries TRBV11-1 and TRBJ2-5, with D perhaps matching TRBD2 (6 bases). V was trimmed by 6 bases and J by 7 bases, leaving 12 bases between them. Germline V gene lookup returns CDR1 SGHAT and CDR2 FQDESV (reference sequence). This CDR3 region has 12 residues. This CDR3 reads CASSYGAGTQYF. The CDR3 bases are TGTGCCAGCAGTTATGGAGCGGGGACCCAGTACTTC.

This chain's CDR3 is CASSDPVGSLDGGYTF. The CDR3 DNA is TGTGCCAGCAGCGACCCCGTGGGGAGCCTTGACGGTGGCTACACCTTC. The chain combines TRBV7-9 with TRBJ1-2; D is unresolved. The length of the CDR3 is 16 residues. V shed 5 bases and J shed 7 bases, with 23 bases lying between them. Germline CDR1 is SEHNR and CDR2 is FQNEAQ (reference sequence).

The CDR3 loop is CASSPGTGAFF. Here the CDR3 DNA reads TGTGCCAGTAGTCCCGGGACAGGTGCTTTCTTT. The chain is built from TRBV19 and TRBJ1-1, with 8 bases lining up with TRBD1. The V and J ends lost 5 bases and 11 bases, in that order; junction bases with no gene match: 4. The CDR3 extends over 11 amino acids. CDR1 and CDR2 from the germline V gene are LNHDA and SQIVND (reference sequence).

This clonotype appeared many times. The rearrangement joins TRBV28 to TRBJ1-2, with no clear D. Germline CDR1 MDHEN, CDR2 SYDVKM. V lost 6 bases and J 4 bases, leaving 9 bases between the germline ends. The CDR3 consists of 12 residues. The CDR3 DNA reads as TGTGCCAGCAGCTCGGAATCCTATGGCTACACCTTC. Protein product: CASSSESYGYTF.

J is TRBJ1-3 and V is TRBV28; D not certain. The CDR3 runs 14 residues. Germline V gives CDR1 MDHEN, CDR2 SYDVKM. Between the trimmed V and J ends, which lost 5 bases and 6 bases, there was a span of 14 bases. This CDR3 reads CASSPTTEENTIYF. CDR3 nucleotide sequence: TGTGCCAGCAGTCCCACGACCGAAGAAAACACCATATATTTT.

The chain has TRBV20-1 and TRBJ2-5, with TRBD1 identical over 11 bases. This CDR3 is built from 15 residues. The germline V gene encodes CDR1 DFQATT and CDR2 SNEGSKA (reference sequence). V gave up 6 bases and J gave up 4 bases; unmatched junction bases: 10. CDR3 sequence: CSAGPDRGRRETQYF. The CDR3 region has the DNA TGCAGTGCCGGACCGGACAGGGGGCGTAGAGAGACCCAGTACTTC.

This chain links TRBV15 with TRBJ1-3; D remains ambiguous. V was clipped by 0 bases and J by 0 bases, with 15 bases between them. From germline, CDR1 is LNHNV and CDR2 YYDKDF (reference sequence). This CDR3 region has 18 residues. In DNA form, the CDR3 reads TGTGCCACCAGCAGAGAGGGCCAGCTCCCCTTCTCTGGAAACACCATATATTTT. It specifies CATSREGQLPFSGNTIYF.

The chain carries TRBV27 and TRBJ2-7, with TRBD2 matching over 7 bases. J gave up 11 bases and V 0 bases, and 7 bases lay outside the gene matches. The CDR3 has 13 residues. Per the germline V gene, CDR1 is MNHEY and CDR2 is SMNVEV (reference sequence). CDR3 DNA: TGTGCCAGCAGTTTATCGGGCACTAGCGTCAAGTACTTC. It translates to CASSLSGTSVKYF.

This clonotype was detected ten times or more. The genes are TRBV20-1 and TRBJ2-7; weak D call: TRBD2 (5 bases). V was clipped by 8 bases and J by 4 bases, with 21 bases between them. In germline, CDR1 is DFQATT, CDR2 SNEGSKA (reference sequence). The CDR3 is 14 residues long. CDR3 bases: TGCAGTACCTTACCTCTCGATAGCGTGTACGAGCAGTACTTC. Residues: CSTLPLDSVYEQYF.

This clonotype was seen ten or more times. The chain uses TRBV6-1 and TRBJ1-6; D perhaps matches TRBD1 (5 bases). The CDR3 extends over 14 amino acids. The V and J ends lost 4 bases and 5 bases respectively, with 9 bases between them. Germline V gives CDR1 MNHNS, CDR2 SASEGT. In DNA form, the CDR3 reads TGTGCCAGCAGTGCTCCAGGGAATAATTCACCCCTCCACTTT. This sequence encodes CASSAPGNNSPLHF.

The CDR3 DNA sequence: TGTGCCAGCAGCCAAGTCCCGACAGGGCTGTACCAAGAGACCCAGTACTTC. It translates to CASSQVPTGLYQETQYF. The gene calls are TRBV4-2 and TRBJ2-5, with 7 bases identical to TRBD1. Trimming at V came to 1 base and at J to 0 bases, leaving 8 bases not matched to a gene. Germline lookup yields CDR1 LGHNA and CDR2 YNFKEQ. The length of the CDR3 is 17 residues.

Here the CDR3 DNA reads TGTGCCAGCAGTTCCTTGCGTGGGGCTGGAAACACCATATATTTT. Residues: CASSSLRGAGNTIYF. The gene calls are TRBV12-3 or TRBV12-4 and TRBJ1-3; D not resolved. The length of the CDR3 is 15 residues. Trimming left V 4 bases short and J 2 bases short, with 12 bases between.

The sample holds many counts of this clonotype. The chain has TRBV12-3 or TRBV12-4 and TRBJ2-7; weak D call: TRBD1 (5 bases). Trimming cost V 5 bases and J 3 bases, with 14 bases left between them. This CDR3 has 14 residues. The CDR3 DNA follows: TGTGCCAGCAGTAACCCGGACACAGACTACGAGCAGTACTTC. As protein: CASSNPDTDYEQYF.

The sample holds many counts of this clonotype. This CDR3 is CASRRTGGEWRETQYF. The CDR3 DNA reads as TGTGCCAGCAGGCGGACAGGGGGCGAATGGAGGGAGACCCAGTACTTC. This chain uses TRBV6-1 with TRBJ2-5; TRBD1 agrees at 11 bases. CDR3 length: 16 residues. Germline CDR1 MNHNS, CDR2 SASEGT. V lost 6 bases to trimming and J lost 5 bases; unmatched junction nucleotides: 11.

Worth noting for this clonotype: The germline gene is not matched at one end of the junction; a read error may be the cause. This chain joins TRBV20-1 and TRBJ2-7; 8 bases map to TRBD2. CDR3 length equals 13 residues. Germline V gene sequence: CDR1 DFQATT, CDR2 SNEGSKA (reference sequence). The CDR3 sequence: CSALTSGLYGQYF. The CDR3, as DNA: TGCAGTGCTCTTACTAGCGGCTTATACGGGCAGTACTTC.

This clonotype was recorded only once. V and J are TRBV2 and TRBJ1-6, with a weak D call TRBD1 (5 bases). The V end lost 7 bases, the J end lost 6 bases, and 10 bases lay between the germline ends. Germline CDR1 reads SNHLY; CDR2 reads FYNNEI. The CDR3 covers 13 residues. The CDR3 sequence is CASMGGSNSPLHF. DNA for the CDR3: TGTGCCAGCATGGGGGGGTCTAATTCACCCCTCCACTTT.